This TCR beta chain was recorded in a study of PD-1 blockade in classical Hodgkin lymphoma. Overall study findings and caveats: Reports indicated that newly diagnosed patients had lower baseline TCR diversity than healthy donors did. Nothing has yet pinned down what causes the repertoire differences, possibly disease activity or prior therapy.

This clone was found once. As yet, its antigen is unknown. CDR3 size: 12 residues. Trimming cost V 8 bases and J 3 bases, with 8 bases left between them. The germline CDR1 and CDR2 sequences are MNHEY and SMNVEV (reference sequence). This table comes from immunoSEQ multiplex PCR, and its TCRdb copy is limited to in-frame clones, with some not included. The data contain around 31,000 clones, around 89% of them singletons. Indicated time point: newly diagnosed, previously untreated cHL patient sample. Thawed PBMCs were the source of CD4+ T cells, purified by magnetic negative selection. It was PBMCs in newly diagnosed, untreated classical Hodgkin lymphoma that served as comparison.

The sequenced sample consisted of CD4+ T cells from blood. The sequence was obtained from a human donor with classical Hodgkin lymphoma. The J gene is TRBJ2-1, the V gene TRBV27; the D is unclear. As DNA, the CDR3 is TGTGCCAGCCATTCTAACTACAATGAGCAGTTCTTC. As protein: CASHSNYNEQFF.